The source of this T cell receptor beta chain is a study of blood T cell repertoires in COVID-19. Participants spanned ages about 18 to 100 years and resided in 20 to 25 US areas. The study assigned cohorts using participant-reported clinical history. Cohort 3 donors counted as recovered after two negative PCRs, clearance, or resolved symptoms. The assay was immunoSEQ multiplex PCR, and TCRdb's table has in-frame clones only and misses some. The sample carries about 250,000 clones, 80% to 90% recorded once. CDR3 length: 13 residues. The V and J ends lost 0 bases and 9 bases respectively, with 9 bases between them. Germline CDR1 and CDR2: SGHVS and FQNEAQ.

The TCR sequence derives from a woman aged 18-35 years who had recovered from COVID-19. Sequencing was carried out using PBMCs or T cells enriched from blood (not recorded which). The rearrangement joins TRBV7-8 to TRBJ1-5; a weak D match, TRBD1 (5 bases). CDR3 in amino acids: CASSLARGRPQHF. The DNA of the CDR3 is TGTGCCAGCAGCTTAGCAAGGGGAAGGCCCCAGCATTTT.